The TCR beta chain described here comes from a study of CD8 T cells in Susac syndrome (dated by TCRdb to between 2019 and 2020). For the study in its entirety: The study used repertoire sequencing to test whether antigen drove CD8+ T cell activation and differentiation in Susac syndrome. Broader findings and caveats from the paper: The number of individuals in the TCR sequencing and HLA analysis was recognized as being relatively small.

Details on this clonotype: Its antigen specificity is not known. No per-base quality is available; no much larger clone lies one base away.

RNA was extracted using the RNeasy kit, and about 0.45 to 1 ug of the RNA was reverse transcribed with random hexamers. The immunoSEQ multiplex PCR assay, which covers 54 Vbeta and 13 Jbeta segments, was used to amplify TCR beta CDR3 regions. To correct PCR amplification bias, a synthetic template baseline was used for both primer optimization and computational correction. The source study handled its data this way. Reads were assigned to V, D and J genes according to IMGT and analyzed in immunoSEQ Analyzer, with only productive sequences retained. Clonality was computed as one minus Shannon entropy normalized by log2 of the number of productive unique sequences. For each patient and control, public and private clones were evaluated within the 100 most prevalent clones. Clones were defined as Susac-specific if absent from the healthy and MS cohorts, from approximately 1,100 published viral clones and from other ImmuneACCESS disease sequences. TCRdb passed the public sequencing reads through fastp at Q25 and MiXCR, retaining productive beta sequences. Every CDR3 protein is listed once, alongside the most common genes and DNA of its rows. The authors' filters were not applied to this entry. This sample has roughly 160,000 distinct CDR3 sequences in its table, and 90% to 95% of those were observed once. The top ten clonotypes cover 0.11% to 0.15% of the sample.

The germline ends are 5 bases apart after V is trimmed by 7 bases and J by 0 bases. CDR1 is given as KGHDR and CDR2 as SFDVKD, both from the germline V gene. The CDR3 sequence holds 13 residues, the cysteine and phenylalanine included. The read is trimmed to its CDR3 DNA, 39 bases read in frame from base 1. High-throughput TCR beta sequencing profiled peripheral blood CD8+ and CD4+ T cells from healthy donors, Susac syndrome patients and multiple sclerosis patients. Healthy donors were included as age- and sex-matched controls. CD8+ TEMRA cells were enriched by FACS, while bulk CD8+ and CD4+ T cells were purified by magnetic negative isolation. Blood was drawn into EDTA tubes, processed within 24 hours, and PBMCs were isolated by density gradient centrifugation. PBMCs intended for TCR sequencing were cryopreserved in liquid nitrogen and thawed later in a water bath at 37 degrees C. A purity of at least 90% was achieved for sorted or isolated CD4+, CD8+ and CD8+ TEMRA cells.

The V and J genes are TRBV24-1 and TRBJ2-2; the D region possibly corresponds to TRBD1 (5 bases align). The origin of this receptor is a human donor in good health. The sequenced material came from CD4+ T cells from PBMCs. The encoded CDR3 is CATRDTNTGELFF. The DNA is TGTGCCACCAGGGACACGAACACCGGGGAGCTGTTTTTT.